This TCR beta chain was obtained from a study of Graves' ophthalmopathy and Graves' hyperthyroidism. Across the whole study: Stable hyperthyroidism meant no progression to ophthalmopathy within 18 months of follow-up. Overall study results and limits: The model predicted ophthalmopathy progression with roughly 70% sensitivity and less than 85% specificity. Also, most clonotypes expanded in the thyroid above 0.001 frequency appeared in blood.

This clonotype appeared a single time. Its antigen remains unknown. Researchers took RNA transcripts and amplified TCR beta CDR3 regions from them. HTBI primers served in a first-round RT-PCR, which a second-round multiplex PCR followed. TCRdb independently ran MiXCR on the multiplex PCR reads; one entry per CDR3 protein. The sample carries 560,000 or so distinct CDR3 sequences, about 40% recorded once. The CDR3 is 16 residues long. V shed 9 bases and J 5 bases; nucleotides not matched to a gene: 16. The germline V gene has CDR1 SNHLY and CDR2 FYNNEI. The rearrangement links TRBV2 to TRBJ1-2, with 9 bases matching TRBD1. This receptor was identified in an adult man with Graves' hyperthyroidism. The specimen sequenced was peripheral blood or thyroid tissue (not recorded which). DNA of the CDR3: TGTGCCAGTCCAAGGGTGGGGTCGACAGGGGGTTATGGCTACACCTTC. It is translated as CASPRVGSTGGYGYTF.